This entry concerns a single TCR beta chain. What it binds is not known. The CDR3 is 14 amino acids. The germline V gene has CDR1 MNHEY and CDR2 SMNVEV (reference sequence). V dropped 5 bases and J dropped 7 bases, with 14 bases sitting between them. The protocol was immunoSEQ multiplex PCR, while the TCRdb copy is restricted to in-frame clones and leaves out a portion. The table has some 60,000 clones, around nine tenths seen once; the top ten hold 1.1%. The sample originates from a study of OX40 agonist ivuxolimab in advanced cancers. Study outcomes and limitations: Patients with a partial response at 0.1-3.0 mg/kg had among the lowest clonal expansion.

Material: CD4+ or CD8+ T cells sorted from blood, obtained in a trial of the OX40 agonist ivuxolimab. The V and J genes are TRBV27 and TRBJ1-4; possible D gene TRBD1, 5 bases. The receptor comes from an adult with an advanced solid tumor such as melanoma, head and neck, liver or kidney cancer. The CDR3: CASSGSRVGEKLFF. CDR3 DNA sequence: TGTGCCAGCAGTGGGTCCAGGGTTGGTGAAAAACTGTTTTTT.